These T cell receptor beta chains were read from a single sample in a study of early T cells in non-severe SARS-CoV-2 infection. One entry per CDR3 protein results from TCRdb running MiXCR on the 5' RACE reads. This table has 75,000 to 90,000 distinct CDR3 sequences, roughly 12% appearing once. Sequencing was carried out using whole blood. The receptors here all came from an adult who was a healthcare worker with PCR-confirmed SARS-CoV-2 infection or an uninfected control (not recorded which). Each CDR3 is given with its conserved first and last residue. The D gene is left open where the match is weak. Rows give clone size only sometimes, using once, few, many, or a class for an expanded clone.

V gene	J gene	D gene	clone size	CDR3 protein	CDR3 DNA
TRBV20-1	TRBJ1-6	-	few	CSAQGGNSPLHF	TGCAGTGCGCAAGGGGGAAATTCACCCCTCCACTTT
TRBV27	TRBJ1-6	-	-	CASSFRRVINSPLHF	TGTGCCAGCAGTTTCCGAAGGGTTATAAATTCACCCCTCCACTTT
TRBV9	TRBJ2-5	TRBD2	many	CASSVGVAGGQETQYF	TGTGCCAGCAGCGTAGGAGTAGCGGGGGGCCAAGAGACCCAGTACTTC
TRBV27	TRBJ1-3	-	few	CASSLSGSGNTIYF	TGTGCCAGCAGTTTATCAGGGTCCGGAAACACCATATATTTT
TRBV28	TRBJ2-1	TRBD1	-	CASQPGQGWRPFF	TGTGCCAGCCAACCGGGACAGGGTTGGAGGCCCTTCTTC
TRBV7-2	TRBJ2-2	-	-	CASSLRGELFF	TGTGCCAGCAGCTTGAGAGGGGAGCTGTTTTTT
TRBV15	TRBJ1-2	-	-	CATSRDQGVNYGYTF	TGTGCCACCAGCAGAGATCAGGGAGTTAACTATGGCTACACCTTC
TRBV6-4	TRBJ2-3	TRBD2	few	CASSSGTSDTDTQYF	TGTGCCAGCAGTTCCGGGACTAGCGACACAGATACGCAGTATTTT
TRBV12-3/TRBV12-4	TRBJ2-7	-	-	CASSLSRDTYEQYF	TGTGCCAGCAGTTTGTCTCGGGATACCTACGAGCAGTACTTC
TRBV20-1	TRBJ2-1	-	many	CSASGSRGISYNEQFF	TGCAGTGCTAGTGGCAGTCGCGGGATCTCCTACAATGAGCAGTTCTTC
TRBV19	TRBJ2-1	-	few	CASSIKVSLGEQFF	TGTGCCAGTAGTATAAAGGTCAGCCTAGGAGAGCAGTTCTTC
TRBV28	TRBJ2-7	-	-	CASSGQLGGYEQYF	TGTGCCAGCAGCGGACAGTTAGGGGGGTACGAGCAGTACTTC
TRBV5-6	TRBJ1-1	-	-	CASIMWGVGTEAFF	TGTGCCAGCATTATGTGGGGCGTTGGTACCGAAGCTTTCTTT
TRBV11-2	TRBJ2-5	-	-	CASSLAGKETQYF	TGTGCCAGCAGCTTAGCGGGAAAAGAGACCCAGTACTTC
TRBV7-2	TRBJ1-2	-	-	CASSSVLPEGYTF	TGTGCCAGCAGCTCCGTCCTCCCGGAAGGCTACACCTTC
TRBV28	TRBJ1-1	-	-	CASSLKNRLGGVNTEAFF	TGTGCCAGCAGCCTCAAAAATCGGCTAGGGGGAGTTAACACTGAAGCTTTCTTT
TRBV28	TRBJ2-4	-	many	CASSPRGAGLAKNIQYF	TGTGCCAGCAGCCCCAGGGGGGCAGGCTTAGCCAAAAACATTCAGTACTTC
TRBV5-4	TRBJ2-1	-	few	CASSRRGQGYNEQFF	TGTGCCAGCAGCCGGAGGGGCCAGGGCTACAATGAGCAGTTCTTC
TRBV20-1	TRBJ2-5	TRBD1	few	CSAVDRLKETQYF	TGCAGTGCCGTGGACAGGTTAAAAGAGACCCAGTACTTC
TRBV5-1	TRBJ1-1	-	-	CASSLDPAMDTEAFF	TGCGCCAGCAGCTTGGACCCGGCTATGGACACTGAAGCTTTCTTT
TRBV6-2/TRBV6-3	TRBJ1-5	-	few	CASRHTLFKRLEEPQHF	TGTGCCAGCAGACACACCCTTTTTAAGCGGCTTGAGGAGCCCCAGCATTTT
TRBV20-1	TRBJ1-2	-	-	CSADVLDYGYTF	TGCAGTGCTGATGTGTTAGACTATGGCTACACCTTC
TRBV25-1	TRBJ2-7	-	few	CASSERGSTYEQYF	TGTGCCAGCAGTGAACGGGGTAGCACCTACGAGCAGTACTTC
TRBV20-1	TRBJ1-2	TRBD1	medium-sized	CSAREEDRESRGYTF	TGCAGTGCTAGAGAGGAGGACAGGGAATCCAGGGGCTACACCTTC
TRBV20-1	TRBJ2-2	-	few	CSARGATNSVGTGELFF	TGCAGTGCTAGAGGAGCGACGAATAGCGTAGGCACCGGGGAGCTGTTTTTT
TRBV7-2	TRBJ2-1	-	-	CASSFDAAGYNEQFF	TGTGCCAGCAGCTTTGACGCGGCGGGGTACAATGAGCAGTTCTTC
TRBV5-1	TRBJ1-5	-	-	CASSFGQGGQPQHF	TGCGCCAGCAGCTTCGGCCAGGGCGGGCAGCCCCAGCATTTT
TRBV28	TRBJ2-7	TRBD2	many	CASSPWALTSGSKGTYEQYF	TGTGCCAGCAGCCCTTGGGCCCTGACTAGCGGGAGTAAGGGCACCTACGAGCAGTACTTC
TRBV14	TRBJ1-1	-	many	CASSRTVMNTEAFF	TGTGCCAGCAGCCGGACAGTTATGAACACTGAAGCTTTCTTT
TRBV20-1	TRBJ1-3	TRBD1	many	CSARQGQGNTIYF	TGCAGTGCAAGACAGGGCCAAGGAAACACCATATATTTT
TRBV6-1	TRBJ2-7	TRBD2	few	CASSEDASGTSYEQYF	TGTGCCAGCAGTGAAGATGCTAGCGGGACCTCCTACGAGCAGTACTTC
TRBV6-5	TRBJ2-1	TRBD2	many	CASRPLLAGGPGGNEQFF	TGTGCCAGCAGGCCTCTACTAGCGGGAGGGCCAGGAGGCAATGAGCAGTTCTTC
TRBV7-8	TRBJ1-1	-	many	CASSFSRNTEAFF	TGTGCCAGCAGCTTCTCCCGGAACACTGAAGCTTTCTTT
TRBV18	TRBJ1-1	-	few	CASSPALNTEAFF	TGTGCCAGCTCACCTGCTCTGAACACTGAAGCTTTCTTT
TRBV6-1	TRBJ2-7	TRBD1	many	CASEGRGLVYEQYF	TGTGCCAGCGAGGGCAGGGGGCTCGTCTACGAGCAGTACTTC
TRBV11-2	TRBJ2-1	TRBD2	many	CASSSREGSYNEQFF	TGTGCCAGCAGCTCGCGGGAGGGTTCCTACAATGAGCAGTTCTTC
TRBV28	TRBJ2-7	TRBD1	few	CASRGDRASPYEQYF	TGTGCCAGCAGGGGGGACAGGGCGAGTCCCTACGAGCAGTACTTC
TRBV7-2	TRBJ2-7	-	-	CASSLSSSYEQYF	TGTGCCAGCAGCTTAAGCTCATCCTACGAGCAGTACTTC